The 8 T cell receptor beta chains presented below share a single source sample, sequenced in a study of tissue T cells after allogeneic stem cell transplantation. Repertoires were generated with immunoSEQ multiplex PCR, while TCRdb's copy carries only in-frame clones and drops some. The top ten clones hold 15% to 20% of a sample with 2,000 or so clones, nearly 45% of them seen once. Time point reported: mouse harvest day 14 after allogeneic transplant. Tail vein injection delivered 10^7 T-cell-depleted bone marrow cells and 10^6 splenic CD5+ T cells. Sequenced sample: gut tissue. The receptors shown here come from a female BALB/c mouse given C57BL/6 T cells with graft-versus-host disease after an allogeneic hematopoietic cell transplant.

This clone was seen a handful of times. Gene names denote mouse genes. The part of the CDR3 DNA that was read is TGTGCCAGCGGTGATCCCCCGGGGAACTCCGACTACACC. Encoded protein: CASGDPPGNSDYT. The CDR3 in its entirety is CASGDPPGNSDYTF. The chain links TRBV13-2 to TRBJ1-2, with D unclear. The sequenced fragment ends 1 residue before the CDR3 boundary, so the rest is inferred from the germline J gene. V was pared by 1 base and J by 2 bases, with 9 bases between. CDR3 length: 14 amino acids. The germline gives CDR1 NNHNN, CDR2 SYGAGS (reference sequence).

This clone was observed a few times. Gene names refer to mouse genes. The CDR3 end is not reached by the read, which stops 1 residue before it; the germline J gene fills it in. V gene TRBV5 combines with J gene TRBJ2-7, with D possibly TRBD1 on 5 matching bases. V was cut by 0 bases and J by 5 bases, with 8 bases left in between. Per the germline V gene, CDR1 is LGHNA and CDR2 is YNLKQL (reference sequence). The CDR3 loop spans 13 amino acids. The CDR3 here is CASSQDARDEQYF. The CDR3 DNA, read in part, is TGTGCCAGCAGCCAAGATGCCAGGGATGAACAGTAC.

Points on this clone: Mouse germline and gene names are used. Sequencing ends 1 residue short of the CDR3 end; the germline J gene provides the rest. This chain connects TRBV3 to TRBJ2-2, with D possibly matching TRBD1 (5 bases). V lost 3 bases, J lost 0 bases, and 5 bases lay in between. Germline V gene lookup returns CDR1 SNHLY and CDR2 FYNGKV (reference sequence). The CDR3 loop spans 14 amino acids. The DNA read from the CDR3 is TGTGCCAGCAGCTTGACAGCAAACACCGGGCAGCTCTAC. It codes for CASSLTANTGQLY. The full CDR3 reads CASSLTANTGQLYF.

As regards this clone: Germline and genes: mouse. The read ends 1 residue shy of where the CDR3 ends; the end is completed using the germline J gene. The chain has TRBV26 and TRBJ2-2; 7 positions match TRBD2. V trimming: 3 bases; J trimming: 0 bases; junction bases outside the gene matches: 1. Germline-derived CDR1 and CDR2 are KGHPV and FQNQEV (reference sequence). This CDR3 has 15 residues. Incomplete CDR3 DNA: TGTGCCAGCAGTCTTGGGACTGCAAACACCGGGCAGCTCTAC. This translates into CASSLGTANTGQLY. The entire CDR3 protein reads CASSLGTANTGQLYF.

With regard to this clone: Gene names and germline match the mouse. The read terminates 1 residue before the CDR3 end, so the remaining end is supplied by the germline J gene. The genes are TRBV23 and TRBJ1-6; the D segment call TRBD1 is taken from the table without a DNA check. Being an ORF, TRBJ1-6 has a function that is uncertain. The CDR3 sequence is 13 residues long. Germline V lookup: CDR1 KGHTA, CDR2 FQNQQP. CDR3 sequence: CSSRDNYNSPLYF. The sequenced part of the CDR3 DNA is TGCTCCAGCCGGGACAACTATAATTCGCCCCTCTAC.

In the case of this clone: Here the gene names and germline are mouse. The CDR3 end is not reached by the read, which stops 1 residue before it; the germline J gene fills it in. The gene calls are TRBV23 and TRBJ1-4; the tabulated D call, TRBD1, remains unverified against the DNA. The CDR3 consists of 16 residues. CDR1 is KGHTA, CDR2 FQNQQP, per germline. CDR3 bases read: TGCTCCAGCAGTCAATCGACCGGACAGGGGTTCGAAAGATTATTT. It is translated as CSSSQSTGQGFERLF. In full, the CDR3 is CSSSQSTGQGFERLFF.

To note about this clone: Gene names are the mouse ones. The read ends 1 residue early relative to the CDR3; the germline J gene fills the gap. The genes are TRBV13-2 and TRBJ2-4; TRBD2 agrees at 14 bases. This CDR3 comprises 16 residues. The V gene end was trimmed by 2 bases and the J gene end by 6 bases; junction bases not matched to a gene: 5. Germline CDR1 and CDR2: NNHNN and SYGAGS (reference sequence). The CDR3 here is CASGEGDWGGANTLYF. The CDR3 bases that were read are TGTGCCAGCGGTGAGGGGGACTGGGGGGGCGCGAACACCTTGTAC.

Concerning this clone: These gene names are mouse names. The read gets to within 1 residue of the CDR3 end, and the germline J gene fills in the rest. This chain links TRBV26 with TRBJ1-2, with 7 bases aligning to TRBD1. The V gene end was trimmed by 3 bases and the J gene end by 0 bases; junction bases not matched to a gene: 4. Germline CDR1 and CDR2: KGHPV and FQNQEV (reference sequence). The CDR3 has 15 amino acids. CDR3 sequence reads: CASSLAGTANSDYTF. Partial CDR3 DNA: TGTGCCAGCAGTCTCGCCGGGACAGCAAACTCCGACTACACC.